The present T cell receptor (beta chain) was sequenced within a study of T cell repertoires in cytomegalovirus infection. On the study more broadly: It was the public TCR beta signatures that indicated both CMV infection and matching HLA type. Study-wide results and limits: What dominated the ex vivo response were HLA-C-restricted CMV-specific TCR beta clonotypes. The cumulative frequency of public TCR beta families identified carriers of CMV plus the relevant HLA.

One entry per CDR3 protein, called by TCRdb with MiXCR from the reads. This sample has 35,000 to 55,000 distinct CDR3 sequences; roughly 19% occur once, and the top ten carry roughly 50%. V lost 1 base and J 4 bases, leaving 15 bases between the germline ends. The CDR3 runs to 16 residues. This clonotype was detected ten times or more. Its antigen remains unidentified. The rearrangement links TRBV12-3 or TRBV12-4 to TRBJ2-3; D is ambiguous. The sequence derives from a human donor in good health (CMV status not recorded). Some clones in this sample may be carry-over from other donors' samples. Sample: CD8+ T cells from cultured PBMCs, taken from culture after CMV antigen stimulation. The CDR3 bases are TGTGCCAGCAGTTTAGGTACGGTTTCTGCGGCAGATACGCAGTATTTT. This encodes CASSLGTVSAADTQYF.